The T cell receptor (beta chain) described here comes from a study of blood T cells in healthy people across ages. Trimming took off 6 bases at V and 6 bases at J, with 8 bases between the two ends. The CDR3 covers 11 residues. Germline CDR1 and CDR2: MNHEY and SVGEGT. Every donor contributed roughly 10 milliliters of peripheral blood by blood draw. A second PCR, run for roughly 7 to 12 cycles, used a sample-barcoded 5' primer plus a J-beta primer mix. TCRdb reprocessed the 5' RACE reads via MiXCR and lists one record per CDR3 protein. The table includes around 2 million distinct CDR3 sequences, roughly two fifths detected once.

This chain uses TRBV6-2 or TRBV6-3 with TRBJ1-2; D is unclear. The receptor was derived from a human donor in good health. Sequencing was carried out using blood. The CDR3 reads CASSGVDGYTF. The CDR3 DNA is TGTGCCAGCAGCGGGGTGGATGGCTACACCTTC.